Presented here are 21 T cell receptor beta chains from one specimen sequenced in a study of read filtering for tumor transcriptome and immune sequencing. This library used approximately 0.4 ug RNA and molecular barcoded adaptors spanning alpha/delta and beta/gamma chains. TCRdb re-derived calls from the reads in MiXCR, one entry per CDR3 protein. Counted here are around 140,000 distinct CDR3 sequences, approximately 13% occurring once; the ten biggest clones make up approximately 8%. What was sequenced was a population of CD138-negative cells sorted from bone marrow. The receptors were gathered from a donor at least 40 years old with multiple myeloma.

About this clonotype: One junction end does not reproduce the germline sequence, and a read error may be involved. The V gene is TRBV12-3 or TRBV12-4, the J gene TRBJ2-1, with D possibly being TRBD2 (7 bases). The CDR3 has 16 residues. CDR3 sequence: CASTRVGGGSYYEQFF. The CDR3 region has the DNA TGTGCCAGCACCCGAGTCGGGGGCGGGAGCTACTATGAGCAGTTCTTC.

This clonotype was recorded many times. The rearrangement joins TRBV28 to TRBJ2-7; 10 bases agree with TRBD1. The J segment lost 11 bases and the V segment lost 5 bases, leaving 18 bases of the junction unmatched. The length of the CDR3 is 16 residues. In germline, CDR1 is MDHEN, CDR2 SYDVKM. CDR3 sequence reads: CASSVSGPGQGPKEYF. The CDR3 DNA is TGTGCCAGCAGTGTATCCGGCCCGGGACAGGGGCCAAAGGAGTACTTC.

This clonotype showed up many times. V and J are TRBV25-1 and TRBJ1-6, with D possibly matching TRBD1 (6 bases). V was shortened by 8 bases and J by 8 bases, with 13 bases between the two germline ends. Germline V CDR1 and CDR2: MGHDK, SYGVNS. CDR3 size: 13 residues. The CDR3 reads CASSQGPYSPLHF. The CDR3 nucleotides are TGTGCCAGCTCCCAGGGGCCTTATTCACCCCTCCACTTT.

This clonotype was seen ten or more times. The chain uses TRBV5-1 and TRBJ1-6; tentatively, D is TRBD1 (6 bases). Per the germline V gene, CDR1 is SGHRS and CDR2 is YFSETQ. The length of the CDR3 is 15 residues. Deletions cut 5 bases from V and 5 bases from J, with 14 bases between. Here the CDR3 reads CASSTGRGNNSPLHF. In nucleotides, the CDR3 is TGCGCCAGCAGTACGGGGAGGGGGAATAATTCACCCCTCCACTTT.

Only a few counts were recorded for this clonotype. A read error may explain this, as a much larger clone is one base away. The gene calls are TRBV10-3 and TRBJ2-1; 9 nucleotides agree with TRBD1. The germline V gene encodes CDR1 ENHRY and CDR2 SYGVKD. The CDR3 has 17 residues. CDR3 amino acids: CAISARTDRGFFNGQFF. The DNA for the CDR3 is TGTGCCATCAGCGCCCGGACGGACAGGGGATTTTTCAATGGGCAGTTCTTC.

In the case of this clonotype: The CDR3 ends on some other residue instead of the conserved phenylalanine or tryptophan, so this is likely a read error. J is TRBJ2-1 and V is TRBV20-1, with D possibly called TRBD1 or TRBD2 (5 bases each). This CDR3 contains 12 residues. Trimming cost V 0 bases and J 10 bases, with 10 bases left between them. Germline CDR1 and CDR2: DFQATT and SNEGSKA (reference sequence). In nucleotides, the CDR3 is TGCAGTGCTAGAGACGACGGGGCCGAGCAGTTCCTC. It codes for CSARDDGAEQFL.

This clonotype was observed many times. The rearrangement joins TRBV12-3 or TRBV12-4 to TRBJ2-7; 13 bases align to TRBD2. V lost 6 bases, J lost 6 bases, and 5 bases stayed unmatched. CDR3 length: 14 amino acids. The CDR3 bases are TGTGCCAGCAGCCCGGGACTAGCGGGAATCGAGCAGTACTTC. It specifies CASSPGLAGIEQYF.

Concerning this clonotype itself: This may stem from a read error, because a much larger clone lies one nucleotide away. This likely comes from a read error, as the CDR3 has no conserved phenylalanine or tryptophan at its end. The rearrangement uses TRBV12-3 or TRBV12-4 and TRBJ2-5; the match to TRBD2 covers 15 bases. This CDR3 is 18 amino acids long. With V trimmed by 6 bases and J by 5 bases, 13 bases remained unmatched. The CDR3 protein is CASSLGTSGRRSLETQYL. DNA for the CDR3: TGTGCCAGCAGCCTTGGGACTAGCGGGAGGAGGAGCTTGGAGACCCAGTACTTA.

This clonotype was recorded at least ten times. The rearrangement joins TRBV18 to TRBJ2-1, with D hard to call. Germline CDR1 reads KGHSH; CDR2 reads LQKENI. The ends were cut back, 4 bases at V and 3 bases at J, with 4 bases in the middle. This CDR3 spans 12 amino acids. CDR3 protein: CASSRFYNEQFF. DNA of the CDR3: TGTGCCAGCTCACGCTTCTACAATGAGCAGTTCTTC.

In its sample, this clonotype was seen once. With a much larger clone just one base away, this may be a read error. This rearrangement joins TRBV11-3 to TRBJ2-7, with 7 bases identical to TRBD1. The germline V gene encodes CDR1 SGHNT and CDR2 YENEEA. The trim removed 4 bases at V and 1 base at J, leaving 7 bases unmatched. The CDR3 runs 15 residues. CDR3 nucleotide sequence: TGTGCCAGCAGCTCCCCTCGGGACAGTTCCTACGAGCAGTACTTC. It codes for CASSSPRDSSYEQYF.

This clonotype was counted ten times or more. The CDR3 loop reads CASSPRPQGRAYGYTF. The CDR3 DNA follows: TGTGCCAGCAGTCCGCGCCCACAAGGAAGAGCCTATGGCTACACCTTC. J is TRBJ1-2 and V is TRBV12-3 or TRBV12-4; D uncertain. The CDR3 spans 16 residues. The V end was cut by 5 bases, the J end by 4 bases, with 20 bases between.

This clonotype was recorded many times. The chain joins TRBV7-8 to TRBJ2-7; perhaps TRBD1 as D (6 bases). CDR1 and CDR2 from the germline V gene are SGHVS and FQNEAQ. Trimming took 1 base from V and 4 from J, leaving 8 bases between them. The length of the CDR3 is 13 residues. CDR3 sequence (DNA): TGTGCCAGCAGCTTAGAAGGGGGATACGAGCAGTACTTC. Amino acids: CASSLEGGYEQYF.

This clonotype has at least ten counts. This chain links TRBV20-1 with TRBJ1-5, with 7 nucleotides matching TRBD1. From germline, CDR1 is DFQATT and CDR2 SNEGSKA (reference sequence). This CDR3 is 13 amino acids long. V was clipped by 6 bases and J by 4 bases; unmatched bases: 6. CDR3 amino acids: CSALGQENQPQHF. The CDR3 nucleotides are TGCAGTGCCCTTGGACAGGAAAATCAGCCCCAGCATTTT.

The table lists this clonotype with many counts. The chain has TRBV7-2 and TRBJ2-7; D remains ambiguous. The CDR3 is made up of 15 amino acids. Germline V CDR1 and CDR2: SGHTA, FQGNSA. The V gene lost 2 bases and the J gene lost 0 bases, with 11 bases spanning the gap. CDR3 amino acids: CASSLSDLSSYEQYF. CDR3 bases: TGTGCCAGCAGCTTATCTGACTTAAGCTCCTACGAGCAGTACTTC.

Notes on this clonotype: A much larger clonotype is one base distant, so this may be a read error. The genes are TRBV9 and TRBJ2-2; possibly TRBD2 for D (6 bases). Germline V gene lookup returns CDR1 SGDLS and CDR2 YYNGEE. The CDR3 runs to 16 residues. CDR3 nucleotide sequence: TGTGCCAGCGGCGTAGAAGGGACTCCCTTAGCCGGGGAGCTGTTTTTT. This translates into CASGVEGTPLAGELFF.

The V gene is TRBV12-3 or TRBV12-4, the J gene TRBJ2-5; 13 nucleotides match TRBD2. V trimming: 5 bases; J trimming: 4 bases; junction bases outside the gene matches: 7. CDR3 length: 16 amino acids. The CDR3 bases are TGTGCCAGCAGTCCAGGGCGACTAGCGGGAGGAGAGACCCAGTACTTC. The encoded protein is CASSPGRLAGGETQYF.

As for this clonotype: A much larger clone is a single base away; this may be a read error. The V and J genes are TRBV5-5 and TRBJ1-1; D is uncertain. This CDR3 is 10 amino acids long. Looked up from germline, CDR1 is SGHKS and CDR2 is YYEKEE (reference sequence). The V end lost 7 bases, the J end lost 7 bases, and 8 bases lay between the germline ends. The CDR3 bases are TGTGCCAGCGAGCGGATTGAAGCTTTCTTT. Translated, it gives CASERIEAFF. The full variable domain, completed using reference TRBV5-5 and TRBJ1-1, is DAGVTQSPTHLIKTRGQQVTLRCSPISGHKSVSWYQQVLGQGPQFIFQYYEKEERGRGNFPDRFSARQFPNYSSELNVNALLLGDSALYLCASERIEAFFGQGTRLTVV.

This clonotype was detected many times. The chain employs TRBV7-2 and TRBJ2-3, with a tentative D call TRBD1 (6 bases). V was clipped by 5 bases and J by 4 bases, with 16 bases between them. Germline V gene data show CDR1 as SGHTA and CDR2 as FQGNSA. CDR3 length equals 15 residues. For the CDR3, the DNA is TGTGCCAGCAGCCAGCAGGGGAGAGTCCCAGATACGCAGTATTTT. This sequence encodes CASSQQGRVPDTQYF. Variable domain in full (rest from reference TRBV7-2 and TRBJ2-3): GAGVSQSPSNKVTEKGKDVELRCDPISGHTALYWYRQSLGQGLEFLIYFQGNSAPDKSGLPSDRFSAERTGGSVSTLTIQRTQQEDSAVYLCASSQQGRVPDTQYFGPGTRLTVL.

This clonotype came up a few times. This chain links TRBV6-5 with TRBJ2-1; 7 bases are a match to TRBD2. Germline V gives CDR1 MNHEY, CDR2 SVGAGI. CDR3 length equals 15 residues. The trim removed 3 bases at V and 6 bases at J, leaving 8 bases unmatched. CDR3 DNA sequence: TGTGCCAGCAGTTATTCCGGACTAGTGGGCAATGAGCAGTTCTTC. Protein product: CASSYSGLVGNEQFF.

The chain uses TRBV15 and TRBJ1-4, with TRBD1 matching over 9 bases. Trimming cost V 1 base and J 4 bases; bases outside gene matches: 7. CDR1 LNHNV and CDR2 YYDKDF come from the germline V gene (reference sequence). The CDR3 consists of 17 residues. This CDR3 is CATSRVDRGDGNEKLFF. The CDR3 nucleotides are TGTGCCACCAGCAGAGTCGACAGGGGGGATGGTAATGAAAAACTGTTTTTT.

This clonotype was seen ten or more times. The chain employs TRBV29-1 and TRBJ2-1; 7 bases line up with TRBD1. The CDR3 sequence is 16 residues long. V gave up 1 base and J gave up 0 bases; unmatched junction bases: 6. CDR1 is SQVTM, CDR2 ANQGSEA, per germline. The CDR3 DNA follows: TGCAGCGTTGAAGCCCCGGACAGGTCCTCCTACAATGAGCAGTTCTTC. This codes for CSVEAPDRSSYNEQFF.